This TCR beta chain was recorded in a study of CD8+ T cells in alopecia areata. Study-wide context: A 6-month period off drug followed tofacitinib, which lasted 6 to 18 months. Whole-study findings and limits: Higher clonality was seen in lesional scalp than in normal scalp, especially in alopecia totalis/universalis.

RNA, once extracted, was reverse transcribed into cDNA for use as the sequencing template. Repertoires were generated with immunoSEQ multiplex PCR, while TCRdb's copy carries only in-frame clones and drops some. This sample has 140,000 to 150,000 clones, with around 60% found just once. For this clone: Its antigen is unidentified.

Those with alopecia areata gave lesional scalp punch biopsies and peripheral blood. Trimming removed 4 bases from V and 2 bases from J, with 9 bases in between. The CDR3 spans 14 residues. The germline gives CDR1 MNHEY, CDR2 SVGAGI. This TCR was recovered from a human donor with alopecia areata. This chain uses TRBV6-5 with TRBJ1-5; D may be TRBD1 (6 bases). The sample here was CD4+ T cells sorted from blood, taken at week 0. In DNA form, the CDR3 reads TGTGCCAGCAGTTTGGGGGGCGGCAATCAGCCCCAGCATTTT. Translating it yields CASSLGGGNQPQHF.